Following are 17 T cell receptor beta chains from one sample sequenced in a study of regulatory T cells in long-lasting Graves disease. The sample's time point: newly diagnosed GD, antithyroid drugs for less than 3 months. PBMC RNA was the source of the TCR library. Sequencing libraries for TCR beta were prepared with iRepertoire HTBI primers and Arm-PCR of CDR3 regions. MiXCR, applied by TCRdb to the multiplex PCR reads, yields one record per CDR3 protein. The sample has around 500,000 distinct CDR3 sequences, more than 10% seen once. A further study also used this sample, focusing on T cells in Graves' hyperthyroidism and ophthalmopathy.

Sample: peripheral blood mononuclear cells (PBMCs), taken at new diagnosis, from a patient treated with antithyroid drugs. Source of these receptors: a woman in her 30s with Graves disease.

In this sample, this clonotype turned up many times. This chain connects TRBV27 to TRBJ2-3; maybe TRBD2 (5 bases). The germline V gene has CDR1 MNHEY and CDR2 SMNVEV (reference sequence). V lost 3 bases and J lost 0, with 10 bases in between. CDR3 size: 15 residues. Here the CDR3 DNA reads TGTGCCAGCAGTTTGGCAGCGGTTAGCACAGATACGCAGTATTTT. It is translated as CASSLAAVSTDTQYF.

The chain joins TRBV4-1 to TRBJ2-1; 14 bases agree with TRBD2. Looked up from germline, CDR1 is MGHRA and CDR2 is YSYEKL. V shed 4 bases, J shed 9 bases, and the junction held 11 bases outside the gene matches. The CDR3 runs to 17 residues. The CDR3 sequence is CASSRLRGTSGRVEQFF. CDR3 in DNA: TGCGCCAGCAGCCGCCTAAGGGGGACTAGCGGGAGAGTTGAGCAGTTCTTC.

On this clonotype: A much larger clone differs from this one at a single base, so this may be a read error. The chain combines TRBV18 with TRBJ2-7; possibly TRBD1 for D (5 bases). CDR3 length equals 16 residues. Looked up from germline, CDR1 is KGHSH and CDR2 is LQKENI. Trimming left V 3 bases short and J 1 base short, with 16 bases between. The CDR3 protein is CASSPSAIQGSYEQYF. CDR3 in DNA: TGTGCCAGCTCACCCAGCGCTATTCAGGGATCCTACGAGCAGTACTTC.

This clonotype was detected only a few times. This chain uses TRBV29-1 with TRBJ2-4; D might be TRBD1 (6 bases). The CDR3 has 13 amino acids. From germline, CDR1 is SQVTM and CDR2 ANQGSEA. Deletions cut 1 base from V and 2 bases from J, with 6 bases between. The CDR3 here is CSVEGDTKNIQYF. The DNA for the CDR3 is TGCAGCGTTGAAGGGGACACCAAAAACATTCAGTACTTC.

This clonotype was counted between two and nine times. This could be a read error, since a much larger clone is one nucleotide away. The CDR3 reads CASSELARANNEQFF. CDR3 DNA sequence: TGTGCCAGCAGTGAACTAGCGAGAGCAAACAATGAGCAGTTCTTC. The V and J genes are TRBV6-1 and TRBJ2-1; TRBD2 is a possible D gene (6 bases). The V and J ends lost 2 bases and 5 bases respectively, with 13 bases between them. The CDR3 spans 15 residues. From germline, CDR1 is MNHNS and CDR2 SASEGT.

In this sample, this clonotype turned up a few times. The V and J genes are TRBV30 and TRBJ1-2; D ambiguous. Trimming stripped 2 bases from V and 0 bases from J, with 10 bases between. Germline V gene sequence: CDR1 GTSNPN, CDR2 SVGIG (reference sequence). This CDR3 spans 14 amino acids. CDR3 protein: CAWSKIVTNYGYTF. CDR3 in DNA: TGTGCCTGGAGTAAGATAGTCACTAACTATGGCTACACCTTC.

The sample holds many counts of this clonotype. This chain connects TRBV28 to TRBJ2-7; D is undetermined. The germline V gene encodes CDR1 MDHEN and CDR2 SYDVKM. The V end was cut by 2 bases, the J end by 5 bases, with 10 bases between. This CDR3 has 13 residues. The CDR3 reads CASSLTHNHEQYF. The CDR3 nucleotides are TGTGCCAGCAGTTTAACCCACAACCACGAGCAGTACTTC.

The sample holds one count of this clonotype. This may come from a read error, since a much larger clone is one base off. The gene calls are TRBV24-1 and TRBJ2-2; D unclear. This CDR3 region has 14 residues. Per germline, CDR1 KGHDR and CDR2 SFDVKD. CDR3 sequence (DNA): TGTGCCGCCAGTGATGGCGCTTACCCCGGGGAGCTGTTTTTT. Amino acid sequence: CAASDGAYPGELFF.

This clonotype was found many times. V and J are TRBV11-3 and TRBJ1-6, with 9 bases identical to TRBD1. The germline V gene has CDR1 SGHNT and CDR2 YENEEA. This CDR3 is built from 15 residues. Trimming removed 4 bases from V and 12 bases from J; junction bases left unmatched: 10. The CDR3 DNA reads TGTGCCAGCAGCTCGGACAGGGGCCTAATTGGACCCCTCCACTTT. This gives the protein CASSSDRGLIGPLHF.

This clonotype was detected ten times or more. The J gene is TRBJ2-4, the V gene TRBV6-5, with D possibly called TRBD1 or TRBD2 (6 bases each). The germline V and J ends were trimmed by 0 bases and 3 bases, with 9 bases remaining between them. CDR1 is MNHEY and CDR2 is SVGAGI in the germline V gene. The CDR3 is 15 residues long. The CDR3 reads CASSYSGGGKNIQYF. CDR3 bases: TGTGCCAGCAGTTACTCCGGAGGGGGCAAAAACATTCAGTACTTC.

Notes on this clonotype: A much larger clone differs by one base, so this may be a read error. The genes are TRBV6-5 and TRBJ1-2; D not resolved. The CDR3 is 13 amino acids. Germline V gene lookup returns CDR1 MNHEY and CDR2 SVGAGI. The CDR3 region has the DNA TGTGCCAGCTGTTACTCAGCGAACTATGGCTACACCTTC. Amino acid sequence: CASCYSANYGYTF.

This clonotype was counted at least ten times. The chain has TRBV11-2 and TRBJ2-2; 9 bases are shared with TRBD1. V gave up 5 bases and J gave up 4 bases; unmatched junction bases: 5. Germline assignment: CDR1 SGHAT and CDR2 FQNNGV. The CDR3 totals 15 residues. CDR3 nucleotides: TGTGCCAGCAGCAGCCTGGGACAGGGCACCGGGGAGCTGTTTTTT. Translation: CASSSLGQGTGELFF.

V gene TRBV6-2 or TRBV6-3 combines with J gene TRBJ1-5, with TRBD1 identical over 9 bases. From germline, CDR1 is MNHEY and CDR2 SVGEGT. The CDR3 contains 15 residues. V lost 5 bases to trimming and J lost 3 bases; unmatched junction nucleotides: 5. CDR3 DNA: TGTGCCAGCAGTCTACAGGGGGCCAACAATCAGCCCCAGCATTTT. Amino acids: CASSLQGANNQPQHF.

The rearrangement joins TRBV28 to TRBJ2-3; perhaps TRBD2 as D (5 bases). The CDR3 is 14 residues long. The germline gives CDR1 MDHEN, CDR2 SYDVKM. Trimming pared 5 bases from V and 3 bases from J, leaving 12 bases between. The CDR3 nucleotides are TGTGCCAGCAGTAGGGAGCTTACTACAGATACGCAGTATTTT. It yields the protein CASSRELTTDTQYF.

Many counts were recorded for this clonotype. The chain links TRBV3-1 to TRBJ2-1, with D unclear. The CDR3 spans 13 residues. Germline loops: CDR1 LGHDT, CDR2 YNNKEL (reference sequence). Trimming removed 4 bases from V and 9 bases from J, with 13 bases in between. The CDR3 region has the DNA TGTGCCAGCAGCCCCCTACCGATTAGTGAGCAGTTCTTC. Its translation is CASSPLPISEQFF.

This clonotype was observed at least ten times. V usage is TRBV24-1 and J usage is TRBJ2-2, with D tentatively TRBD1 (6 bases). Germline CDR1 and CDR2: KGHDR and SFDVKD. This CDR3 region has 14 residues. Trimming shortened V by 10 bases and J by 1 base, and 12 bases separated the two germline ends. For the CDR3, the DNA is TGTGCCACGCGACAGGCCGGGAACACCGGGGAGCTGTTTTTT. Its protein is CATRQAGNTGELFF.

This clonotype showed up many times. CDR3 DNA: TGTGCCAGCAGTGGGGGTACCTTGGGCGTGAACACTGAAGCTTTCTTT. Its translation is CASSGGTLGVNTEAFF. The chain links TRBV2 to TRBJ1-1, with D unresolved. The germline CDR1 and CDR2 sequences are SNHLY and FYNNEI. The ends were cut back, 4 bases at V and 0 bases at J, with 15 bases in the middle. This CDR3 is built from 16 residues.